A selection of T cell receptor beta chains follows, all from one sample in a study of shared clonotypes between healthy human individuals. The table came from immunoSEQ multiplex PCR; TCRdb's copy has only in-frame clones and leaves some out. The repertoire holds over 1.5 million clones, with under 99% as singletons. Sequencing used naive CD4+ T cells sorted from blood. The receptors shown here come from a man between 25 and 39 years old in good health. The CDR3 runs from the conserved cysteine through the conserved F or W. The order of the fields is J gene, clone size, V gene, D gene, CDR3 protein, CDR3 DNA. D genes are given only for firm matches. Expanded clones get a size class; other rows say once, few or many, or leave the size out.

>TRBJ2-1|NA|TRBV5-4|TRBD2
CASSRSGRAENEQFF
TGTGCCAGCAGCCGAAGCGGGAGGGCCGAAAATGAGCAGTTCTTC
>TRBJ2-7|NA|TRBV27|TRBD1
CASSLLGQAYEQYF
TGTGCCAGCAGTCTCCTGGGACAGGCCTACGAGCAGTACTTC
>TRBJ2-3|NA|TRBV29-1|TRBD2
CSARAGADTQYF
TGCAGCGCGAGAGCGGGGGCAGATACGCAGTATTTT
>TRBJ1-1|NA|TRBV11-2|NA
CASSLDSVRGTEAFF
TGTGCCAGCAGCTTAGATTCTGTCAGGGGCACTGAAGCTTTCTTT
>TRBJ2-1|once|TRBV5-1|NA
CASSLGGADEQFF
TGCGCCAGCAGCTTGGGCGGGGCCGATGAGCAGTTCTTC
>TRBJ2-2|NA|TRBV6-1|NA
CASSGPEGTGELFF
TGTGCCAGCAGTGGGCCGGAAGGCACCGGGGAGCTGTTTTTT
>TRBJ1-1|NA|TRBV9|NA
CASSVVAGRNTEAFF
TGTGCCAGCAGCGTAGTTGCGGGGAGGAACACTGAAGCTTTCTTT
>TRBJ2-1|once|TRBV6-6|NA
CASSSRVRVQFF
TGTGCCAGCAGTAGTAGGGTGCGGGTGCAGTTCTTC
>TRBJ1-5|NA|TRBV11-2|NA
CASSPSTDHPQHF
TGTGCCAGCAGCCCTAGCACGGATCATCCCCAGCATTTT
>TRBJ2-1|NA|TRBV29-1|TRBD2
CSVDGLALEFF
TGCAGCGTCGACGGACTAGCCTTGGAGTTCTTC
>TRBJ2-1|NA|TRBV6-5|TRBD2
CASRGLAVSYNEQFF
TGTGCCAGCAGAGGACTAGCGGTATCCTACAATGAGCAGTTCTTC
>TRBJ2-5|NA|TRBV5-4|TRBD2
CASTPPGGETQYF
TGTGCCAGCACCCCCCCGGGAGGGGAGACCCAGTACTTC
>TRBJ1-1|NA|TRBV6-5|TRBD1
CASSYSGTGVTEAFF
TGTGCCAGCAGTTACTCGGGGACAGGGGTTACTGAAGCTTTCTTT
>TRBJ2-1|NA|TRBV29-1|TRBD2
CSVAPITSGFRNEQFF
TGCAGCGTTGCCCCCATAACTAGCGGCTTTAGGAATGAGCAGTTCTTC
>TRBJ1-1|NA|TRBV2|NA
CASIEGGGTEAFF
TGTGCCAGCATCGAGGGAGGAGGTACTGAAGCTTTCTTT
>TRBJ2-7|NA|TRBV28|NA
CASGQAPYEQYF
TGTGCCAGCGGGCAGGCGCCCTACGAGCAGTACTTC